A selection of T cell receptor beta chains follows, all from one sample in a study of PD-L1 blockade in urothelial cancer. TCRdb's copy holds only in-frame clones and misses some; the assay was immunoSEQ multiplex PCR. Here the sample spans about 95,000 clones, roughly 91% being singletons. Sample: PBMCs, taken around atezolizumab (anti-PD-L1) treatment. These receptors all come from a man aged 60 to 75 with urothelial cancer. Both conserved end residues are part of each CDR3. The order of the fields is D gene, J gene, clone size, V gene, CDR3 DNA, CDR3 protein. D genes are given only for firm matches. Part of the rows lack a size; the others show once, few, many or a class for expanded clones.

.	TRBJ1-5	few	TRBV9	TGTGCCAGCAGCAATACAGCTAGCAATCAGCCCCAGCATTTT	CASSNTASNQPQHF
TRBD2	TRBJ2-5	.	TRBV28	TGTGCCAGCAGTTCTAGCGGGATCTGGTTAGAGACCCAGTACTTC	CASSSSGIWLETQYF
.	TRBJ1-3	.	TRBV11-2	TGTGCCAGCAGCTTAGAACGTTCGAGCTCTGGAAACACCATATATTTT	CASSLERSSSGNTIYF
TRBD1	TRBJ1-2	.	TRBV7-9	TGTGCCAGCAGCTTGACAGGGGGGTATGGCTACACCTTC	CASSLTGGYGYTF
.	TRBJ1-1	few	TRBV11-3	TGTGCCAGCAGCCAAAACGGACAGCTTAACACTGAAGCTTTCTTT	CASSQNGQLNTEAFF
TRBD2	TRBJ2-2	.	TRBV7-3	TGTGCCAGCAGCTTCGCTAGCGGGGGAGGCGCCGGGGAGCTGTTTTTT	CASSFASGGGAGELFF
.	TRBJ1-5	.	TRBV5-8	TGTGCCAGCAGGTACGGTTCGGAGCCCCAGCATTTT	CASRYGSEPQHF
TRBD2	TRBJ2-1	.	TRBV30	TGTGCCTGGAGTGTCGGGGGGGCAGGCTACAATGAGCAGTTCTTC	CAWSVGGAGYNEQFF
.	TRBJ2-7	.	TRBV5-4	TGTGCCAGCAGCTTGGGACTAGACAGCTCCTACGAGCAGTACTTC	CASSLGLDSSYEQYF
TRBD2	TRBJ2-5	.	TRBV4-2	TGTGCCAGCAGCCAAGAAGAAGGACTAGCGGGGGGGCAGGAGACCCAGTACTTC	CASSQEEGLAGGQETQYF
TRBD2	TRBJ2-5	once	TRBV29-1	TGCAGCACTTTAGCGGGAGGAGAGACCCAGTACTTC	CSTLAGGETQYF
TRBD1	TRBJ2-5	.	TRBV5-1	TGCGCCAGCAGCTTGGGGGTAGGGGACAGTGGAGAGACCCAGTACTTC	CASSLGVGDSGETQYF
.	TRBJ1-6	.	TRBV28	TGTGCCAGCAGGACAGACACGCTCTCCTATAATTCACCCCTCCACTTT	CASRTDTLSYNSPLHF
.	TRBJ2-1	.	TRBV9	TGTGCCAGCAGCCCCTTCTCAGGGGCTTACAATGAGCAGTTCTTC	CASSPFSGAYNEQFF
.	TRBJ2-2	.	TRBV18	TGTGCCAGCTCATCACGGAGCAGGGCGAACACCGGGGAGCTGTTTTTT	CASSSRSRANTGELFF
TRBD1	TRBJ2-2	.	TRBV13	TGTGCCAGCAGCTCGGGACAGAATGATTACACCGGGGAGCTGTTTTTT	CASSSGQNDYTGELFF
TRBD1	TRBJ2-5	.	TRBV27	TGTGCCAGCAGGGCAGGGGGCAATTGGGAGACCCAGTACTTC	CASRAGGNWETQYF
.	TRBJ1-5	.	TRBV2	TGTGCCAGCAGTGAGGCACACCTGAGGGGCAATCAGCCCCAGCATTTT	CASSEAHLRGNQPQHF
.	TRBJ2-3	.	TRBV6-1	TGTGCCAGCAGTGAAGCTACGAGTCGTACCGCTCCTGATACGCAGTATTTT	CASSEATSRTAPDTQYF
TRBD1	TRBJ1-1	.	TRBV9	TGTGCCAGCAGCGAACAGGGGGCCACTGAAGCTTTCTTT	CASSEQGATEAFF
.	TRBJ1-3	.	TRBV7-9	TGTGCCAGCAGCTTACCCCAGACAGTTTCTGGAAACACCATATATTTT	CASSLPQTVSGNTIYF
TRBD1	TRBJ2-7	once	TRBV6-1	TGTGCCAGCAGCCGGGACAGGGTCTTATCCGAGCAGTACTTC	CASSRDRVLSEQYF
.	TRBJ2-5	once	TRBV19	TGTGCCAGTAGTACCAGAGAGACCCAGTACTTC	CASSTRETQYF
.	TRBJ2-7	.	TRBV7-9	TGTGCCAGCAGCTCAGGCGACGAGCAGTACTTC	CASSSGDEQYF
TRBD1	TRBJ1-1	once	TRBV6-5	TGTGCCAGCAGTTACGGGACAGGGGTTCTGAACACTGAAGCTTTCTTT	CASSYGTGVLNTEAFF
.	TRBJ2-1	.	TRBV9	TGTGCCAGCAGCGTAGGAGGAGGGGGGGGATACAATGAGCAGTTCTTC	CASSVGGGGGYNEQFF
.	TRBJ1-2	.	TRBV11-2	TGTGCCAGCAGCTTATCAGGCTATGGCTACACCTTC	CASSLSGYGYTF
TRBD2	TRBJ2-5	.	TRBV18	TGTGCCAGCTCACCTCGACTAGCTCTCCAAGAGACCCAGTACTTC	CASSPRLALQETQYF
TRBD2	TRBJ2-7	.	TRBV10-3	TGTGCCATCAGTGAAGCGGGGGTCTCCTACGAGCAGTACTTC	CAISEAGVSYEQYF
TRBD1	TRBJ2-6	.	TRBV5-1	TGCGCCAGCAGCCCCTGGGGGACAGGTACTTCTGGGGCCAACGTCCTGACTTTC	CASSPWGTGTSGANVLTF
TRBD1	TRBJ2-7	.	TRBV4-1	TGCGCCAGCAGTGACAGGGTCGACTACGAGCAGTACTTC	CASSDRVDYEQYF
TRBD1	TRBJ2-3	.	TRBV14	TGTGCCAGCAGCCAACAGGGGGCTCCCACAGATACGCAGTATTTT	CASSQQGAPTDTQYF
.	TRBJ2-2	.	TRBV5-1	TGCGCCAGCAGCATCACGACAGGAAGCACCGGGGAGCTGTTTTTT	CASSITTGSTGELFF
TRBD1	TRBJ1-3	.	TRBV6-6	TGTGCCAGCAGTCCTAGACAGGGTATAGGAAACACCATATATTTT	CASSPRQGIGNTIYF
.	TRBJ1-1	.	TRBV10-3	TGTGCCATCAGTTACCAACCGGAGTCCACTGAAGCTTTCTTT	CAISYQPESTEAFF
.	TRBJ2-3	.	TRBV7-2	TGTGCCAGCAGCTTAGCGGGGAGGTTGGTCGCAGATACGCAGTATTTT	CASSLAGRLVADTQYF
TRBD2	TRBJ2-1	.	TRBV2	TGTGCCAGCAGTTTCCTAGCGGGAGTGGTTGAGCAGTTCTTC	CASSFLAGVVEQFF
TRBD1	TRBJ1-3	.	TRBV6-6	TGTGCCAGCAGTATCCAAACAGGGGCTGGAAACACCATATATTTT	CASSIQTGAGNTIYF
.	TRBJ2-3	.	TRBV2	TGTGCCAGCACGGCTAGCGGCACAGATACGCAGTATTTT	CASTASGTDTQYF
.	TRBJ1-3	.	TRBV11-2	TGTGCCAGCAGCCCGGGACAAGTGTCCGGAAACACCATATATTTT	CASSPGQVSGNTIYF
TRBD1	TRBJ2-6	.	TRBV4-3	TGCGCCAGCAGCCAAGATCTGTCCCACAGGGGGCCTGGGGCCAACGTCCTGACTTTC	CASSQDLSHRGPGANVLTF
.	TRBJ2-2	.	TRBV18	TGTGCCAGCTCACCATCCGGGGGTTTCACCGGGGAGCTGTTTTTT	CASSPSGGFTGELFF
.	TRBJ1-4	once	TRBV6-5	TGTGCCAGCGCCCGGGGGAATAATGAAAAACTGTTTTTT	CASARGNNEKLFF
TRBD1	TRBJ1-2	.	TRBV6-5	TGTGCCAGCAGTGCAGGACAGGGGGCAGACTATGGCTACACCTTC	CASSAGQGADYGYTF
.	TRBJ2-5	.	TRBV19	TGTGCCAGTAGTATACGAGAGACCCAGTACTTC	CASSIRETQYF
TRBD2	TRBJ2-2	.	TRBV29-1	TGCAGCGTTGACGCTAGCGGGGGGAACACCGGGGAGCTGTTTTTT	CSVDASGGNTGELFF
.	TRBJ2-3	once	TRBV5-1	TGCGCCAGCAGCTGGGTACAGGGAGGGGTATCAGATACGCAGTATTTT	CASSWVQGGVSDTQYF
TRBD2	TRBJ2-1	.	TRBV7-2	TGTGCCAGCAGCTTTAGCGGGGGTAACAATGAGCAGTTCTTC	CASSFSGGNNEQFF
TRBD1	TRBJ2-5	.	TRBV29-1	TGCAGCGTCCTCGGGACAGGCTCCTTGGAGACCCAGTACTTC	CSVLGTGSLETQYF
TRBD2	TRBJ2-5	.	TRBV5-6	TGTGCCAGCAGCTTTACTAGCGAAGAGACCCAGTACTTC	CASSFTSEETQYF
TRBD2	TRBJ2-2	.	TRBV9	TGTGCCAGCAGCACAAGCGGGGGGGACTTCACCGGGGAGCTGTTTTTT	CASSTSGGDFTGELFF
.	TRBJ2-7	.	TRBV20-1	TGCAGTGCAGCGACAGTTTACGAGCAGTACTTC	CSAATVYEQYF